This T cell receptor (beta chain) was observed in a study of blood T cell repertoires in COVID-19. The germline gives CDR1 SGHDT, CDR2 YYEEEE. Trimming took off 4 bases at V and 0 bases at J, with 8 bases between the two ends. The CDR3 loop spans 14 amino acids. Clones were sequenced by immunoSEQ multiplex PCR, and TCRdb holds only the in-frame ones, with some missing. Of around 200,000 clones in the sample, less than 85% were seen once. The chain has TRBV5-6 and TRBJ2-4, with a weak D call TRBD2 (5 bases). Specimen: peripheral blood. The sequence was obtained from a human donor in a cohort sampled during active COVID-19. The CDR3 sequence: CASSGGQAKNIQYF. DNA for the CDR3: TGTGCCAGCAGCGGCGGGCAAGCCAAAAACATTCAGTACTTC.